Listed below are T cell receptor beta chains from one sample, sequenced in a study of CD8+ T cells in alopecia areata. Libraries were prepared by immunoSEQ multiplex PCR; TCRdb keeps only in-frame clonotypes and omits some of them. The top ten clones hold roughly 0.88% of a sample with hundreds of thousands of clones, 60% of them seen once. Sequencing used CD4+ T cells sorted from blood, obtained around week 54, from a patient treated with tofacitinib. All receptors derive from a human donor with alopecia areata. Each CDR3 is given with its conserved first and last residue. D genes are given only for firm matches.

d_call,v_call,j_call,cdr3_aa
-,TRBV29-1,TRBJ2-3,CSVEDPRGAGRTDTQYF
-,TRBV6-6,TRBJ2-1,CASRGGGATNEQFF
-,TRBV30,TRBJ1-2,CASTPQGRYGYTF
-,TRBV5-4,TRBJ2-6,CASSLEVSGANVLTF
TRBD1,TRBV9,TRBJ1-1,CASSAHFGQGRTEAFF
TRBD1,TRBV2,TRBJ2-4,CASSLLTGIAKNIQYF
-,TRBV7-6,TRBJ2-5,CASSLAKSDLGETQYF
-,TRBV30,TRBJ2-4,CAWSRDSPPKNIQYF
-,TRBV5-1,TRBJ2-2,CASSLAGSAGELFF
-,TRBV10-3,TRBJ2-7,CAISDLGQTYEQYF
TRBD1,TRBV30,TRBJ1-2,CASQQGNYGYTF
-,TRBV30,TRBJ1-2,CAWKIGSYYGYTF
-,TRBV30,TRBJ1-2,CASFRGYGYTF
-,TRBV14,TRBJ1-2,CASSQGTSYGYTF
-,TRBV29-1,TRBJ2-7,CSVEYNYEQYF
-,TRBV30,TRBJ1-1,CAWSFGNTEAFF
-,TRBV7-2,TRBJ2-2,CASSLEWGSGELFF
-,TRBV11-2,TRBJ1-1,CASSLGGAGKGTEAFF
-,TRBV9,TRBJ2-7,CASSVYGQFYEQYF
TRBD1,TRBV2,TRBJ2-1,CASRGQGPYNEQFF
-,TRBV9,TRBJ1-6,CASSVEGGYNSPLHF
-,TRBV2,TRBJ2-2,CASSKQGLEDTGELFF
-,TRBV30,TRBJ1-3,CALGKGPFGNTIYF
TRBD2,TRBV5-1,TRBJ2-1,CASSMTSGGLSEQFF
-,TRBV2,TRBJ2-3,CASRVTGLGTDTQYF
-,TRBV6-5,TRBJ2-5,CATRRLSLETQYF
-,TRBV6-5,TRBJ2-5,CASSLGGPETQYF
-,TRBV5-6,TRBJ2-7,CASSWRDPSREQYF
-,TRBV5-1,TRBJ2-2,CASSLDTGELFF
TRBD1,TRBV29-1,TRBJ1-4,CSVDATGGREKLFF
-,TRBV7-9,TRBJ2-1,CASSSPYNEQFF
-,TRBV9,TRBJ1-2,CASSPRDDRLYGYTF
-,TRBV23-1,TRBJ2-6,CASSSERETPSSGANVLTF
-,TRBV30,TRBJ1-1,CAWNRANEAFF